This TCR beta chain is drawn from a study of T-cell memory formation after mild COVID-19. Whole-study context: TCR clusters were mostly confined to one donor each.

This clonotype was seen just once. 5'RACE with constant-segment primers yielded barcoded, UMI-tagged TCR alpha and TCR beta cDNA libraries. TCRdb analysed the 5' RACE reads with MiXCR anew, one entry per CDR3 protein. Counted here are a few hundred thousand distinct CDR3 sequences, roughly a fifth occurring once; the ten biggest clones make up roughly 21%. V lost 5 bases and J 2 bases, leaving 12 bases between the germline ends. Looked up from germline, CDR1 is PRHDT and CDR2 is FYEKMQ (reference sequence). The CDR3 is made up of 15 amino acids. V gene TRBV13 combines with J gene TRBJ2-2; tentative D call: TRBD1 (5 bases). Sequencing used PBMCs or a T cell subset sorted from them (not recorded which). This TCR came from a man aged 18-30 years who had mild COVID-19 (a few samples of this study predate the infection). Cell type and time point are not known. The CDR3 region is CASSRAGLNTGELFF. DNA for the CDR3: TGTGCCAGCAGCCGGGCAGGGCTAAACACCGGGGAGCTGTTTTTT.